Each of the 3 T cell receptor beta chains below was sequenced from the same sample in a study of shared clonotypes between healthy human individuals. It was CD45RO-negative cells, positively selected for CCR7, that made up naive CD8 cells, with terminally differentiated effector memory CD45RA+ cells excluded. This table comes from immunoSEQ multiplex PCR, and its TCRdb copy is limited to in-frame clones, with some not included. Among about 2.1 million clones listed, 90% to 95% were seen once. What was sequenced was naive CD8+ T cells from PBMCs. These receptors were taken from a man in his late teens or twenties in good health. Some clones in this sample may be carry-over from other donors' samples.

The V gene is TRBV4-2, the J gene TRBJ1-2, with a possible D match to TRBD1 (6 bases). Germline V gives CDR1 LGHNA, CDR2 YNFKEQ. Trimming took off 3 bases at V and 0 bases at J, with 14 bases between the two ends. CDR3 length: 16 amino acids. The CDR3 region has the DNA TGTGCCAGCAGCCAGCTTTTAGGGGACACTAACTATGGCTACACCTTC. Amino acid sequence: CASSQLLGDTNYGYTF.

Of note for this clone: Other nucleotide sequences from this sample produce the same CDR3. The V gene is TRBV11-2, the J gene TRBJ2-7; a possible D gene is TRBD1 (6 bases). Germline V gives CDR1 SGHAT, CDR2 FQNNGV. CDR3 length equals 15 residues. Between the trimmed V and J ends, which lost 1 base and 2 bases, there was a span of 12 bases. This chain's CDR3 is CASSLGAGVAYEQYF. The DNA of the CDR3 is TGTGCCAGCAGCTTAGGGGCAGGGGTAGCCTACGAGCAGTACTTC.

This clone occurred a few times. The same CDR3 is also encoded by other DNA sequences in this sample. This chain joins TRBV5-1 and TRBJ2-7; 12 positions agree with TRBD1. The germline V gene has CDR1 SGHRS and CDR2 YFSETQ. The V segment lost 4 bases and the J segment 4 bases; nucleotides outside the gene matches: 3. The CDR3 has 14 residues. The CDR3 loop reads CASSPGQGAYEQYF. In nucleotides, the CDR3 is TGCGCCAGCAGCCCGGGACAGGGGGCTTACGAGCAGTACTTC. Full variable domain (remainder filled in from reference TRBV5-1 and TRBJ2-7): KAGVTQTPRYLIKTRGQQVTLSCSPISGHRSVSWYQQTPGQGLQFLFEYFSETQRNKGNFPGRFSGRQFSNSRSEMNVSTLELGDSALYLCASSPGQGAYEQYFGPGTRLTVT.